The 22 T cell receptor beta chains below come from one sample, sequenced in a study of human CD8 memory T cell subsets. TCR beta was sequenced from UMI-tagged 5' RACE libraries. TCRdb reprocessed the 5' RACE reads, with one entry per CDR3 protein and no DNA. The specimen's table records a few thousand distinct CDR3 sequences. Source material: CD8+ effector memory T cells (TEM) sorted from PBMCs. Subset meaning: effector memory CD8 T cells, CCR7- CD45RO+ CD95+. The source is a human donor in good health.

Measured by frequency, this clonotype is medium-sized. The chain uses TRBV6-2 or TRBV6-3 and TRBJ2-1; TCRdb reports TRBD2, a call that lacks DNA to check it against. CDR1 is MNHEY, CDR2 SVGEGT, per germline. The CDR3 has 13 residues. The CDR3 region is CASSTRENNEQFF.

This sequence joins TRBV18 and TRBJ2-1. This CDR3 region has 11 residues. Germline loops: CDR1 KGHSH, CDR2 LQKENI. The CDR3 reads CASSTSNEQFF.

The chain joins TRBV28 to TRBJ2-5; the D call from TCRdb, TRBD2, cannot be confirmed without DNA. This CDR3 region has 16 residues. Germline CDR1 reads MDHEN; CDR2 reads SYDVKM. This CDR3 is CASSFIGLRQRETQYF.

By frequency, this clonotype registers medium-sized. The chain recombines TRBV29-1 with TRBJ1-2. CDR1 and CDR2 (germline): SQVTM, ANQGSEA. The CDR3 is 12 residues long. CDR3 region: CSVEGLNYGYTF.

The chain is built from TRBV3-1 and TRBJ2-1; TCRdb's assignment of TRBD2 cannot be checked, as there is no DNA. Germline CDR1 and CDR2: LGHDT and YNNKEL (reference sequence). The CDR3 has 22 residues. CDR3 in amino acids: CASSQQIDVRLVIVSSYNEQFF.

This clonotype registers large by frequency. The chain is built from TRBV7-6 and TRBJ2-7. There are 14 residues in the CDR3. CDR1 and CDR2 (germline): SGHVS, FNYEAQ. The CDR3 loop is CASSLGSTTLEQYF.

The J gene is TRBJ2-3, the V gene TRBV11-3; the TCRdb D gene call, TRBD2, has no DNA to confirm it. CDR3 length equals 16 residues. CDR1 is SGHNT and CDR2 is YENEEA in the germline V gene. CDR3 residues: CASSDRAGGPPDTQYF.

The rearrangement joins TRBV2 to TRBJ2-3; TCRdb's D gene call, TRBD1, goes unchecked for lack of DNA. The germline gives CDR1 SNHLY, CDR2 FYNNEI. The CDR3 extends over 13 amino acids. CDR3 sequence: CASRRPDTDTQYF.

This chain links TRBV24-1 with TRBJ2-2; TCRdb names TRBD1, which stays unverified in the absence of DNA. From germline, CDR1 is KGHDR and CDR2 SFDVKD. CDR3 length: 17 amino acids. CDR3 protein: CATSDIRQTQNTGELFF.

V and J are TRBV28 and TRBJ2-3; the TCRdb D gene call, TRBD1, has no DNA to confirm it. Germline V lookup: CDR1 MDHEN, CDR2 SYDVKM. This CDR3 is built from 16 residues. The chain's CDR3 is CASSLSGDGVTDTQYF.

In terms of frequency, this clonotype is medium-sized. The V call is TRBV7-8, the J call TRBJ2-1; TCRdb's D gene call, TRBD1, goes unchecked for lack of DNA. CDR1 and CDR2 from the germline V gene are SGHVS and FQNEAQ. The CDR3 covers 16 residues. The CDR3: CASSLVLSGGYNEQFF. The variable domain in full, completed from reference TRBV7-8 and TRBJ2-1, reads GAGVSQSPRYKVAKRGQDVALRCDPISGHVSLFWYQQALGQGPEFLTYFQNEAQLDKSGLPSDRFFAERPEGSVSTLKIQRTQQEDSAVYLCASSLVLSGGYNEQFFGPGTRLTVL.

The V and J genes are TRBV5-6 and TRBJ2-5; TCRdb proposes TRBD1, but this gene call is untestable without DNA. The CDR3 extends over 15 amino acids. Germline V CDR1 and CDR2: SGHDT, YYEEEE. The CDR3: CASSLLAGGQETQYF. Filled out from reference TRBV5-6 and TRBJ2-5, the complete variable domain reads DAGVTQSPTHLIKTRGQQVTLRCSPKSGHDTVSWYQQALGQGPQFIFQYYEEEERQRGNFPDRFSGHQFPNYSSELNVNALLLGDSALYLCASSLLAGGQETQYFGPGTRLLVL.

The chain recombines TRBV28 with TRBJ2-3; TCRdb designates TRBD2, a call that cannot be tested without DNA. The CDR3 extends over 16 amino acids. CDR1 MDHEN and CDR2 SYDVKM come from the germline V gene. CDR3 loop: CASSFPSGGASDTQYF.

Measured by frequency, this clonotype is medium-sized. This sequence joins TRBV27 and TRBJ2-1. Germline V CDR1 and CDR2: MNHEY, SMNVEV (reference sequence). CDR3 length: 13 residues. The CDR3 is CASSPSLYNEQFF.

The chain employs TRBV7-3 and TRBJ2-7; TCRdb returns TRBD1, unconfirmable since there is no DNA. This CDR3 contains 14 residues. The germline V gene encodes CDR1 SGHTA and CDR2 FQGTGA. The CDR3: CASSATGTGGEQYF.

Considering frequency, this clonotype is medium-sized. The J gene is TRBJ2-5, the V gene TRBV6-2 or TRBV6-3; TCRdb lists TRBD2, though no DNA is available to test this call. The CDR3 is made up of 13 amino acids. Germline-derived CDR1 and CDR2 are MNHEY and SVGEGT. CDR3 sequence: CASTGSGGETQYF.

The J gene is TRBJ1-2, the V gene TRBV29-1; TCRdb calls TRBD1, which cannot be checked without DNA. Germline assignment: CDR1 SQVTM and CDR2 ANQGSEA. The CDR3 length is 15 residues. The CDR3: CSVLLRDSDFYGYTF.

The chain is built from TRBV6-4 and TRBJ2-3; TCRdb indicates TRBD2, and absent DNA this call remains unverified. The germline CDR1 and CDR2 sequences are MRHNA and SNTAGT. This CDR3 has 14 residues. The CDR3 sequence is CASSERDSGDTQYF.

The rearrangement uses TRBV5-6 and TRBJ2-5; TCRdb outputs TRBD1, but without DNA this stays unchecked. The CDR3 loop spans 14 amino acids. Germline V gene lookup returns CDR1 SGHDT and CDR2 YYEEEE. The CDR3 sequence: CASTLAGGPPTQYF. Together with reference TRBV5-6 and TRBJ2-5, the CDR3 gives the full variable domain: DAGVTQSPTHLIKTRGQQVTLRCSPKSGHDTVSWYQQALGQGPQFIFQYYEEEERQRGNFPDRFSGHQFPNYSSELNVNALLLGDSALYLCASTLAGGPPTQYFGPGTRLLVL.

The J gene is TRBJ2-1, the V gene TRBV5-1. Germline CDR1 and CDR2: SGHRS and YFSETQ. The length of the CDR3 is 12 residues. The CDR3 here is CASSLRPNEQFF.

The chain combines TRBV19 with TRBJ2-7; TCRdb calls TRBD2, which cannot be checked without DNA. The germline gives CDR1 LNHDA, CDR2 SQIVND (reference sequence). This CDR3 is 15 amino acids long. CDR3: CASSIGLAESYEQYF. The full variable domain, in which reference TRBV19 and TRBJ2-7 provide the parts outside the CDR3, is DGGITQSPKYLFRKEGQNVTLSCEQNLNHDAMYWYRQDPGQGLRLIYYSQIVNDFQKGDIAEGYSVSREKKESFPLTVTSAQKNPTAFYLCASSIGLAESYEQYFGPGTRLTVT.

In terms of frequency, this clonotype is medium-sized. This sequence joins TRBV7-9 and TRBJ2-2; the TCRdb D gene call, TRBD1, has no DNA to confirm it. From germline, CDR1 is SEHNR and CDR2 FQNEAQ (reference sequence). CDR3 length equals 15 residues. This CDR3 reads CASSHGTGDTGELFF.